The 24 T cell receptor beta chains listed next were all sequenced from one sample in a study of CD8+CD57+ T cells in acquired aplastic anemia. The template for TCR beta VDJ and CDR3 sequence profiling was genomic DNA. TCRdb re-called the reads through MiXCR, storing one row per CDR3 protein. Of more than 250,000 distinct CDR3 sequences listed, 45% to 70% are singletons. The sample comprised sorted CD4+, CD8+, or CD8+CD57+ T cells (not recorded which) from PBMCs. The receptors derive from a human donor with severe aplastic anemia or a healthy control (not recorded which).

To note about this clonotype: The junction differs from germline at one of its ends, possibly a read error. This rearrangement joins TRBV7-9 to TRBJ2-7; 7 nucleotides match TRBD2. The CDR3 contains 15 residues. CDR1 SEHNR and CDR2 FQNEAQ come from the germline V gene (reference sequence). This chain's CDR3 is CASSPTSERSYEQHF. The CDR3 nucleotides read TGTGCCAGCAGCCCTACTAGCGAAAGATCCTACGAGCAGCACTTC.

In this sample, this clonotype turned up a few times. This rearrangement joins TRBV3-1 to TRBJ2-7, with D perhaps TRBD1 (6 bases). V lost 1 base to trimming and J lost 7 bases, with 17 bases between them. The CDR3 totals 15 residues. Germline V gives CDR1 LGHDT, CDR2 YNNKEL (reference sequence). The CDR3 nucleotides read TGTGCCAGCAGCCAAGCCGCAGGGGCCCTGAGGGAGCAGTACTTC. Translated: CASSQAAGALREQYF.

The count of this clonotype is one. CDR3 in amino acids: CSVEAPGTRGETQYF. The CDR3, as DNA: TGCAGCGTTGAAGCCCCCGGGACTAGAGGAGAGACCCAGTACTTC. The rearrangement joins TRBV29-1 to TRBJ2-5; 8 bases match TRBD2. Trimming at V came to 1 base and at J to 4 bases, leaving 8 bases not matched to a gene. The CDR3 runs 15 residues. Germline lookup yields CDR1 SQVTM and CDR2 ANQGSEA.

This clonotype turned up a few times. This chain uses TRBV7-9 with TRBJ2-2; the D gene is possibly TRBD2 (5 bases). The CDR3 runs 14 residues. CDR1 is SEHNR, CDR2 FQNEAQ, per germline (reference sequence). With 5 bases removed from V and 5 bases from J, the gap between germline ends came to 12 bases. The CDR3 DNA reads TGTGCCAGCAGCCCCTTGGGCGGGACCGGGGAGCTGTTTTTT. Its protein product is CASSPLGGTGELFF. Complete variable domain (other parts from reference TRBV7-9 and TRBJ2-2): DTGVSQNPRHKITKRGQNVTFRCDPISEHNRLYWYRQTLGQGPEFLTYFQNEAQLEKSRLLSDRFSAERPKGSFSTLEIQRTEQGDSAMYLCASSPLGGTGELFFGEGSRLTVL.

CDR3 nucleotide sequence: TGTGCCAGCAGCTTAGTGTTCGACGAGCAGTACTTC. Its protein product is CASSLVFDEQYF. The chain couples TRBV7-8 to TRBJ2-7; D gene ambiguous. The CDR3 loop spans 12 amino acids. V lost 1 base and J 5 bases, leaving 6 bases between the germline ends. Germline V gene lookup returns CDR1 SGHVS and CDR2 FQNEAQ.

This clonotype was counted at least ten times. The chain carries TRBV10-3 and TRBJ1-5, with a weak D call TRBD1 (6 bases). The length of the CDR3 is 18 residues. CDR1 and CDR2 from the germline V gene are ENHRY and SYGVKD. V shed 2 bases and J shed 0 bases, with 17 bases lying between them. As DNA, the CDR3 is TGTGCCATCAGTGAGGGGCCGGGGGCGGCGTATAGCAATCAGCCCCAGCATTTT. It translates to CAISEGPGAAYSNQPQHF.

The V call is TRBV7-3, the J call TRBJ2-1; 9 bases are a match to TRBD2. CDR3 length: 16 residues. The germline V gene has CDR1 SGHTA and CDR2 FQGTGA. Trimming cost V 5 bases and J 4 bases; bases outside gene matches: 9. As DNA, the CDR3 is TGTGCCAGCAGCCCCCTGGCTAGCGGGACTTACAATGAGCAGTTCTTC. Translating gives CASSPLASGTYNEQFF.

The gene calls are TRBV6-5 and TRBJ1-6; D is undetermined. This CDR3 is 13 amino acids long. V lost 2 bases to trimming and J lost 10 bases, with 9 bases between them. Germline lookup yields CDR1 MNHEY and CDR2 SVGAGI. The chain's CDR3 is CASSYDSLSPLHF. In DNA form, the CDR3 reads TGTGCCAGCAGTTACGATAGCCTGTCACCCCTCCACTTT.

This clonotype was seen ten or more times. The chain employs TRBV12-3 or TRBV12-4 and TRBJ1-5, with TRBD1 matching 8 bases. The CDR3 contains 16 residues. J lost 0 bases, V lost 7 bases, and 8 bases had no gene match. CDR3 bases: TGTGCCAGCAAAGGGCAGGGGGCGAATAGCAATCAGCCCCAGCATTTT. This sequence encodes CASKGQGANSNQPQHF.

This rearrangement joins TRBV7-9 to TRBJ2-1; TRBD2 matches at 11 bases. Per the germline V gene, CDR1 is SEHNR and CDR2 is FQNEAQ (reference sequence). The CDR3 is 15 amino acids. Unmatched junction bases numbered 7, after V lost 4 bases and J lost 8 bases. The CDR3 DNA follows: TGTGCCAGCAGCTCCGGGACTAGCGGATTCCATGAGCAGTTCTTC. Its translation: CASSSGTSGFHEQFF.

This clonotype was observed a single time. At one end the junction does not follow the germline gene, possibly because of a read error. This rearrangement joins TRBV7-2 to TRBJ2-2; D is possibly TRBD2 (6 bases). CDR3 length: 13 residues. Looked up from germline, CDR1 is SGHTA and CDR2 is FQGNSA. The CDR3 region has the DNA TGTACCAGCACCTACGGAGGGGCCGGGGAGCTGTTTTTC. This gives the protein CTSTYGGAGELFF.

Regarding this clonotype: Being one base from a much bigger clone, this may be a read error. This CDR3 is CASSPTGAPPYEQYF. The CDR3 bases are TGTGCCAGCAGCCCGACCGGAGCCCCCCCCTACGAGCAGTACTTC. This sequence joins TRBV6-5 and TRBJ2-7; D is unresolved. The CDR3 loop spans 15 amino acids. Germline CDR1 is MNHEY and CDR2 is SVGAGI. Trimming took off 6 bases at V and 2 bases at J, with 17 bases between the two ends.

About this clonotype: At one end, the junction sequence differs from germline, possibly due to a read error. The rearrangement uses TRBV12-3 or TRBV12-4 and TRBJ1-3; D gene uncertain. CDR3 length: 10 amino acids. This CDR3 reads CASSRKTIYF. In nucleotides, the CDR3 is TGTGCCAGCAGTCGAAAAACCATATATTTT.

The rearrangement uses TRBV7-9 and TRBJ2-5, with D hard to call. Germline CDR1 SEHNR, CDR2 FQNEAQ (reference sequence). Trimming cost V 2 bases and J 2 bases, with 21 bases left between them. There are 18 residues in the CDR3. CDR3 amino acids: CASSLTSSNPGAQETQYF. CDR3 in DNA: TGTGCCAGCAGCTTAACCTCCAGCAACCCCGGAGCACAAGAGACCCAGTACTTC.

V gene TRBV19 combines with J gene TRBJ2-2, with D perhaps matching TRBD1 or TRBD2 (6 bases each). The CDR3 runs 15 residues. V lost 3 bases and J lost 4, with 12 bases in between. Germline V lookup: CDR1 LNHDA, CDR2 SQIVND (reference sequence). The CDR3 nucleotides read TGTGCCAGTAGTATGATCGGGGGCGGCACCGGGGAGCTGTTTTTT. This sequence encodes CASSMIGGGTGELFF.

The rearrangement links TRBV5-1 to TRBJ1-6; TRBD1 matches at 10 bases. The CDR3 loop spans 15 amino acids. Germline CDR1 reads SGHRS; CDR2 reads YFSETQ. The ends lost 3 bases at V and 8 bases at J; junction bases unmatched: 5. As DNA, the CDR3 is TGCGCCAGCAGCTACGGGGACAGGGGAGATTCACCCCTCCACTTT. This codes for CASSYGDRGDSPLHF.

The table lists this clonotype with many counts. The CDR3 sequence is CASSEGRGNTEAFF. CDR3 DNA: TGTGCCAGCAGCGAGGGACGGGGGAACACTGAAGCTTTCTTT. This chain links TRBV9 with TRBJ1-1, with D tentatively TRBD1 (5 bases). V lost 3 bases and J 1 base, leaving 10 bases between the germline ends. CDR1 is SGDLS and CDR2 is YYNGEE in the germline V gene. The CDR3 totals 14 residues.

The genes are TRBV19 and TRBJ2-1, with 8 bases identical to TRBD1. CDR1 is LNHDA, CDR2 SQIVND, per germline (reference sequence). The CDR3 totals 12 residues. The V and J ends lost 9 bases and 3 bases, in that order; junction bases with no gene match: 1. The CDR3 protein is CASGQGYNEQFF. CDR3 bases: TGTGCCAGCGGACAGGGCTACAATGAGCAGTTCTTC.

This chain uses TRBV5-1 with TRBJ2-3, with D perhaps TRBD1 (6 bases). The V and J ends lost 5 bases and 6 bases respectively, with 13 bases between them. The CDR3 is 13 amino acids. Germline V gives CDR1 SGHRS, CDR2 YFSETQ. DNA of the CDR3: TGCGCCAGCAGTCAAACTACAGGGGATACGCAGTATTTT. Translating it yields CASSQTTGDTQYF. The full variable domain, with the rest looked up from reference TRBV5-1 and TRBJ2-3, is KAGVTQTPRYLIKTRGQQVTLSCSPISGHRSVSWYQQTPGQGLQFLFEYFSETQRNKGNFPGRFSGRQFSNSRSEMNVSTLELGDSALYLCASSQTTGDTQYFGPGTRLTVL.

V usage is TRBV19 and J usage is TRBJ2-1; the D call may be TRBD1 or TRBD2 (6 bases each). The V and J ends lost 5 bases and 8 bases respectively, with 19 bases between them. Germline assignment: CDR1 LNHDA and CDR2 SQIVND (reference sequence). The CDR3 covers 15 residues. CDR3 in amino acids: CASSHGRRGMDEQFF. For the CDR3, the DNA is TGTGCCAGTAGTCACGGGAGAAGGGGGATGGATGAGCAGTTCTTC.

This clonotype was seen at least ten times. The genes are TRBV9 and TRBJ1-3; possibly TRBD1 for D (5 bases). CDR1 is SGDLS, CDR2 YYNGEE, per germline. V was trimmed by 0 bases and J by 0 bases, leaving 13 bases between them. The CDR3 is 17 amino acids. CDR3 coding DNA: TGTGCCAGCAGCGTAGGTCCAGACAGCCGCTCTGGAAACACCATATATTTT. This encodes CASSVGPDSRSGNTIYF.

The chain uses TRBV12-3 or TRBV12-4 and TRBJ1-1; 10 bases are shared with TRBD1. V trimming: 5 bases; J trimming: 11 bases; junction bases outside the gene matches: 14. The CDR3 contains 15 residues. CDR3 region: CASSQIRTGGRSAFF. The CDR3 nucleotides are TGTGCCAGCAGTCAGATCCGGACAGGGGGAAGGTCGGCTTTCTTT.

The sample holds many counts of this clonotype. V and J are TRBV7-3 and TRBJ1-1; 8 nucleotides agree with TRBD1. CDR1 and CDR2 from the germline V gene are SGHTA and FQGTGA. The junction had 7 bases not matched to a gene; V was cut back by 6 bases and J by 7 bases. The CDR3 has 13 residues. CDR3: CASSPGGYSEAFF. The CDR3 DNA reads TGTGCCAGCAGTCCAGGGGGCTACAGTGAAGCTTTCTTT.

The sample holds many counts of this clonotype. The chain joins TRBV20-1 to TRBJ1-6; TRBD1 matches 8 bases. The germline V gene has CDR1 DFQATT and CDR2 SNEGSKA (reference sequence). Trimming cost V 2 bases and J 7 bases; bases outside gene matches: 7. This CDR3 comprises 15 residues. The DNA of the CDR3 is TGCAGTGCTAGAATTATCGGGACAGGCAATTCACCCCTCCACTTT. Protein: CSARIIGTGNSPLHF.